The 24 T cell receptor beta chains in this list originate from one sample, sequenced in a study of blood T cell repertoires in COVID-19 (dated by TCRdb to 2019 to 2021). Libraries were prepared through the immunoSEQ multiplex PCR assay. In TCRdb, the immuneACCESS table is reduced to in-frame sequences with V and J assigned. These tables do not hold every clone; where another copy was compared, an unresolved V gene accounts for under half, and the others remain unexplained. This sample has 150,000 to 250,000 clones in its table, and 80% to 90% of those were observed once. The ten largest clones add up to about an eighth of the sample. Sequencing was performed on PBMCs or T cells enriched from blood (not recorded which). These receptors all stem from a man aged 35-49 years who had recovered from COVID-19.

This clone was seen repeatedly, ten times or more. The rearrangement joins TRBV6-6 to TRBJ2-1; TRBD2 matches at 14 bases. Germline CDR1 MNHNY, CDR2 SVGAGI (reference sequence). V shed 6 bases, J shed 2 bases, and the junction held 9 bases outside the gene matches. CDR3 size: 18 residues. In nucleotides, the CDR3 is TGTGCCAGCAGACGACGACTAGCGGGAGGGCCGGCCTACAATGAGCAGTTCTTC. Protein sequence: CASRRRLAGGPAYNEQFF.

CDR3 sequence: CASSTGHHSGNTIYF. In DNA form, the CDR3 reads TGTGCCAGCAGCACTGGACACCACTCTGGAAACACCATATATTTT. V and J are TRBV6-5 and TRBJ1-3; D is possibly TRBD1 (5 bases). This CDR3 comprises 15 residues. Deletions cut 6 bases from V and 0 bases from J, with 12 bases between. The germline V gene encodes CDR1 MNHEY and CDR2 SVGAGI.

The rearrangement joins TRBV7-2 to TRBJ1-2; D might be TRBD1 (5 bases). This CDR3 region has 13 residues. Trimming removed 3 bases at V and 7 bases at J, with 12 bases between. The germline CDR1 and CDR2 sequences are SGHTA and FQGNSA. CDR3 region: CASSLGQPGGYTF. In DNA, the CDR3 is TGTGCCAGCAGCTTGGGGCAGCCGGGTGGCTACACCTTC.

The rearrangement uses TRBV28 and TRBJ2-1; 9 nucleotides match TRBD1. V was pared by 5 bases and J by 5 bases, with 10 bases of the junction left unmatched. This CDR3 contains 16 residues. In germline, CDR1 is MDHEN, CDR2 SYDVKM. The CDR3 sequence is CASSPAGTGFDNEQFF. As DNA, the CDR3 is TGTGCCAGCAGTCCGGCCGGGACAGGGTTCGACAATGAGCAGTTCTTC.

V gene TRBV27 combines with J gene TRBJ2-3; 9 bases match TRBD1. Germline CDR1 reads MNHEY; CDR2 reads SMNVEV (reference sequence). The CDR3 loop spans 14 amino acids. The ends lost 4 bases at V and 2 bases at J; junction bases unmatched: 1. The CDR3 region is CASSWTGATDTQYF. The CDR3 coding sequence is TGTGCCAGCAGTTGGACAGGGGCCACAGATACGCAGTATTTT.

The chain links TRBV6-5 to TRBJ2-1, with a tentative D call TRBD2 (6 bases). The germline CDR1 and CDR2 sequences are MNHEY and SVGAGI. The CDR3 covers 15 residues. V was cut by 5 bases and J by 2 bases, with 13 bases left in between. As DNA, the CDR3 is TGTGCCAGCAGTAGGGGACTGGGGGCCTACAATGAGCAGTTCTTC. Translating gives CASSRGLGAYNEQFF.

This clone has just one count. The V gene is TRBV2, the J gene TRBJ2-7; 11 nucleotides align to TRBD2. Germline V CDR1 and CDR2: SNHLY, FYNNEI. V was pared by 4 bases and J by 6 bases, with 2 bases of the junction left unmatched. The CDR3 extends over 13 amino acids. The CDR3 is CASSALAGGEQYV. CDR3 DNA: TGTGCCAGCAGTGCTCTAGCGGGAGGCGAGCAGTACGTC.

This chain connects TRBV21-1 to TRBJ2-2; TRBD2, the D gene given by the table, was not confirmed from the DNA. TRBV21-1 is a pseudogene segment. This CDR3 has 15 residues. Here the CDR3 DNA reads TGTGCCAGCAGCAAAGGCCGGGCGAACACCGGGGAGCTGTTTTTT. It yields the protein CASSKGRANTGELFF.

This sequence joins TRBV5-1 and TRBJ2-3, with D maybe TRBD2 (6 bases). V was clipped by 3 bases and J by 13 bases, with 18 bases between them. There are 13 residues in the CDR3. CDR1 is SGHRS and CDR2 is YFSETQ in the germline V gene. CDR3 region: CASSSPPLAGEYF. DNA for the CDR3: TGCGCCAGCAGCTCGCCTCCACTAGCAGGCGAGTATTTT.

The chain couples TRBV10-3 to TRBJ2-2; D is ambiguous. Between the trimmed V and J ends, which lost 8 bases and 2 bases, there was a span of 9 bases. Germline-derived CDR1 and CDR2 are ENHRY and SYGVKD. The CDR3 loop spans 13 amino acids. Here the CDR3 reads CAIAVANTGELFF. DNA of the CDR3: TGTGCCATCGCGGTAGCCAACACCGGGGAGCTGTTTTTT.

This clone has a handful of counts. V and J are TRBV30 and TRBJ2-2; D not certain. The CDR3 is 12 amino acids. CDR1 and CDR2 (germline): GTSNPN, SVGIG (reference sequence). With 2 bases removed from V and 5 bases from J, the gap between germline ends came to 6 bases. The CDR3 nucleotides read TGTGCCTGGAGTCCAAATACCGGGGAGCTGTTTTTT. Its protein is CAWSPNTGELFF.

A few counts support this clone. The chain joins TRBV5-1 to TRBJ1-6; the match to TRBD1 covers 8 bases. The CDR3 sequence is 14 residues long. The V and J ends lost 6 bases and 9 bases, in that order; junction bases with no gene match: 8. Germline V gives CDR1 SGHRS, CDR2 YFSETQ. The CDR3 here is CASNPGQASSPLHF. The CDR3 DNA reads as TGCGCCAGCAATCCGGGACAGGCCTCTTCACCCCTCCACTTT.

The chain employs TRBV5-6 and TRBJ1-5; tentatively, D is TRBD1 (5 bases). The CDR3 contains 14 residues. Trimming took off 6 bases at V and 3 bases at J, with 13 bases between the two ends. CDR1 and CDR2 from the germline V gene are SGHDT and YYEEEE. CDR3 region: CASNIGGYNQPQHF. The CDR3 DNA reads TGTGCCAGCAACATTGGGGGGTACAATCAGCCCCAGCATTTT.

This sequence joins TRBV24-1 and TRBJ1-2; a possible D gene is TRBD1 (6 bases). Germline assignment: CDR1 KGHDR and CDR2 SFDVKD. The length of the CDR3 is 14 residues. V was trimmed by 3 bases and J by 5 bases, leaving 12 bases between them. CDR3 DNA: TGTGCCACCAGTGATGCAGGGGCGCGGTATGGCTACACCTTC. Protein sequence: CATSDAGARYGYTF.

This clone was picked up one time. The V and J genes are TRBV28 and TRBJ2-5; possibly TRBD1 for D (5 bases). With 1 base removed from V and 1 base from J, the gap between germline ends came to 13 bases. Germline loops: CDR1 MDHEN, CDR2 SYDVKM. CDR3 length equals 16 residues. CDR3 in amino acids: CASSLFRTTTQETQYF. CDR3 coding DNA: TGTGCCAGCAGTTTATTCCGGACAACCACCCAAGAGACCCAGTACTTC.

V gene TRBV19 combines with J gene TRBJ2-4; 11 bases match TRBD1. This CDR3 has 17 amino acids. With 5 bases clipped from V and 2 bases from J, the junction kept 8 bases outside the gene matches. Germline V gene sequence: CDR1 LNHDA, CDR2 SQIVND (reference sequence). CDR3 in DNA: TGTGCCAGTAGTCCTACGGACAGGGGGCGAACCAAAAACATTCAGTACTTC. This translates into CASSPTDRGRTKNIQYF.

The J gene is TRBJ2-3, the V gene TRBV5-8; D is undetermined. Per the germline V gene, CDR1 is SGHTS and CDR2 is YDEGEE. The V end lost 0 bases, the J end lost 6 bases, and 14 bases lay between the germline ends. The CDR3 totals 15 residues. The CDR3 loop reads CASSLGAQLGDTQYF. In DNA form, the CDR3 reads TGTGCCAGCAGCTTGGGGGCGCAGTTAGGTGATACGCAGTATTTT.

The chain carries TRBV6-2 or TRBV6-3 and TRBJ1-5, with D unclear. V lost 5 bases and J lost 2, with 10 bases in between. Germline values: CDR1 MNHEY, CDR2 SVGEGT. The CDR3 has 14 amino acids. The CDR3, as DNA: TGTGCCAGCAGTCCGACTGGAGGCAATCAGCCCCAGCATTTT. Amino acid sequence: CASSPTGGNQPQHF.

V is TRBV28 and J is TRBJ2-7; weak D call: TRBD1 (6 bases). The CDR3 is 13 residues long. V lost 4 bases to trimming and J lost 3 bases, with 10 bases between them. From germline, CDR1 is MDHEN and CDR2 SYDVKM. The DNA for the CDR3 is TGTGCCAGCAGTTCACAGGGTATCTACGAGCAGTACTTC. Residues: CASSSQGIYEQYF. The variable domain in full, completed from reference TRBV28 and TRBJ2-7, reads DVKVTQSSRYLVKRTGEKVFLECVQDMDHENMFWYRQDPGLGLRLIYFSYDVKMKEKGDIPEGYSVSREKKERFSLILESASTNQTSMYLCASSSQGIYEQYFGPGTRLTVT.

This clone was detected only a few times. The CDR3 nucleotides read TGTGCCAGCAGGCAGGGGCACAATGGCTACACCTTC. Amino acids: CASRQGHNGYTF. The gene calls are TRBV27 and TRBJ1-2; D is perhaps TRBD1 (6 bases). This CDR3 is 12 amino acids long. V lost 6 bases and J lost 6, with 11 bases in between. Germline V gene sequence: CDR1 MNHEY, CDR2 SMNVEV (reference sequence).

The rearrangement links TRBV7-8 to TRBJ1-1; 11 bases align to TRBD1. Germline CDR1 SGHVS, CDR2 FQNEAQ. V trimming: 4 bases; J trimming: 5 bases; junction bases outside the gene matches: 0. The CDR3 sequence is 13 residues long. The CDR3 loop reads CASSWDRGTEAFF. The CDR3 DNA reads TGTGCCAGCAGCTGGGACAGGGGGACTGAAGCTTTCTTT.

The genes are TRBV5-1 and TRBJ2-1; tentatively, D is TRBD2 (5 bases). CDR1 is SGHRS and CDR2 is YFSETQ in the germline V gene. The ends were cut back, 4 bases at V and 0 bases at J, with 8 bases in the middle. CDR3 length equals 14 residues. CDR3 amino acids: CASSPGFSYNEQFF. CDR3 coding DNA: TGCGCCAGCAGCCCGGGGTTCTCCTACAATGAGCAGTTCTTC.

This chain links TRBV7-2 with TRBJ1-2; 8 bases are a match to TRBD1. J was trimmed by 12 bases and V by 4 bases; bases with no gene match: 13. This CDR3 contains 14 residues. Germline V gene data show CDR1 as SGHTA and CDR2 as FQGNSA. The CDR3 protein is CASSSGADRVVDTF. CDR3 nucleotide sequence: TGTGCCAGCAGCTCTGGGGCGGACAGGGTGGTGGACACCTTC.

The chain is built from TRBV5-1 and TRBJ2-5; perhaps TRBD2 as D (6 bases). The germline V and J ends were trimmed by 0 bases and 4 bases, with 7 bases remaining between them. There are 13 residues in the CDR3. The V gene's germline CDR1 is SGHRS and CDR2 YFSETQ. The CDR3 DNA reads TGCGCCAGCAGCTTGGCGGGAGTAGAGACCCAGTACTTC. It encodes CASSLAGVETQYF.